Listed below are T cell receptor beta chains from one sample, sequenced in a study of shared clonotypes between healthy human individuals. TCRdb keeps only in-frame clones here, not all; method: immunoSEQ multiplex PCR. The sample yields about 600,000 clones, around 97% seen once. The sequenced sample consisted of naive CD4+ T cells sorted from blood. Receptor source: a woman aged 25 to 39 in good health. Each CDR3 is given with its conserved first and last residue. The D gene is left open where the match is weak.

D	J	V	CDR3
TRBD1	TRBJ2-5	TRBV6-6	CASKGTGDRQETQYF
.	TRBJ2-1	TRBV27	CASSLKTGQTSYNEQFF
.	TRBJ1-5	TRBV28	CASSYRVGQPQHF
TRBD1	TRBJ1-5	TRBV6-1	CASSGDRTGGDQPQHF
.	TRBJ2-1	TRBV9	CASSVVRVCYNEQFF
TRBD1	TRBJ2-5	TRBV5-1	CASSSDRGFEETQYF
TRBD1	TRBJ2-5	TRBV19	CASTQPVSGTGHQETQYF
.	TRBJ2-7	TRBV11-2	CASSPGEGEQYF
.	TRBJ2-7	TRBV7-9	CASSPLGTSYEQYF
.	TRBJ1-3	TRBV7-9	CASSWDAGLSGNTIYF
.	TRBJ1-1	TRBV5-1	CASSLAGNTEAFF
.	TRBJ2-3	TRBV19	CASSIGVTDTQYF
TRBD2	TRBJ2-1	TRBV4-1	CASSHSPSGANNEQFF
.	TRBJ1-2	TRBV15	CATSGSPLVGRGYTF
TRBD2	TRBJ2-7	TRBV7-9	CASSASGRREQYF
.	TRBJ2-5	TRBV2	CASALLADGETQYF
.	TRBJ2-3	TRBV5-4	CASSFFIPTSTDTQYF
.	TRBJ2-6	TRBV6-5	CASSSPISGANVLTF
.	TRBJ2-5	TRBV2	CASRRRLRTEETQYF
.	TRBJ1-5	TRBV7-2	CASSQTNPNQPQHF
TRBD1	TRBJ2-7	TRBV4-2	CASSQGTGSAYEQYF
TRBD2	TRBJ2-7	TRBV28	CASSRAGGGREQYF
.	TRBJ1-5	TRBV10-2	CASSDADQPQHF
.	.	TRBV18	CASSSDRTYEQYF
.	TRBJ2-7	TRBV18	CASLHDGVSEQYF
.	TRBJ2-7	TRBV6-5	CASRRTVTYEQYF
.	TRBJ1-6	TRBV4-2	CASSYLSSPLHF
TRBD1	TRBJ2-5	TRBV15	CATSRESGQGGMETQYF
TRBD2	TRBJ2-3	TRBV6-1	CASSVQLAEAGTDTQYF
TRBD2	.	TRBV6-5	CASSYEVAGVLEQYF
.	TRBJ2-5	TRBV19	CASSYAGETQYF
.	TRBJ1-5	TRBV29-1	CSVEVFADQPQHF
.	TRBJ2-2	TRBV5-6	CASSDRRGDRAGELFF
.	TRBJ2-6	TRBV25-1	CASSTGQGLVRGANVLTF
.	TRBJ1-4	TRBV6-1	CASISRNEKLFF
.	TRBJ2-3	TRBV28	CATAGFDTQYF
.	TRBJ1-1	TRBV18	CASSPERSSEAFF
.	TRBJ2-1	TRBV5-1	CASSLLAETYNEQFF
.	TRBJ1-1	TRBV19	CASSRQGNTEAFF
.	TRBJ2-7	TRBV28	CASTGAYEQYF
TRBD2	TRBJ2-1	TRBV5-4	CASGGLAGEGNEQFF
.	TRBJ1-1	TRBV7-3	CASSQGMNTEAFF
.	TRBJ2-1	TRBV28	CASRKHRGREREGSDEQFF
.	TRBJ1-2	TRBV21-1	CASSNGGAGGYTF
.	TRBJ2-7	TRBV5-1	CASSLGLGDAVYEQYF
.	TRBJ2-7	TRBV7-6	CASSPERGESYEQYF
.	TRBJ2-7	TRBV5-1	CASSYDTRTYEQYF
TRBD2	TRBJ2-2	TRBV5-1	CASSFLAGGYTGELFF
.	TRBJ2-7	TRBV27	CASKLGRGKIYEQYF
.	TRBJ1-3	TRBV5-1	CASSLFSGSGNTIYF
.	TRBJ2-2	TRBV7-3	CASRGDRLAGELFF
.	TRBJ2-3	TRBV4-1	CASSQEIARSTDTQYF
TRBD2	TRBJ2-1	TRBV15	CATSRDHGLAGANEQFF
.	TRBJ2-1	TRBV27	CASSPASTSNEQFF
TRBD1	TRBJ2-3	TRBV10-3	CAISESRTGAPTDTQYF
.	TRBJ1-2	TRBV18	CASSHTDFYGYTF
TRBD2	TRBJ2-1	TRBV7-7	CASSSSGRAPTDEQFF
.	TRBJ2-1	TRBV11-2	CASSLAGGESNEQFF